The 17 T cell receptor beta chains reported below all come from one sample, sequenced in a study of T cell repertoires in MIS-A myocarditis. Profiled with immunoSEQ multiplex PCR; TCRdb holds only in-frame clones, not every one. Found here are approximately 10,000 clones, more than 85% of them singletons; the top ten hold approximately 2%. Material: thoracic lymph node tissue obtained at autopsy. These receptors all stem from a man younger than 35 with fulminant myocarditis from multisystem inflammatory syndrome in adults (MIS-A) after COVID-19.

This chain joins TRBV5-1 and TRBJ2-3; the D is unclear. Germline V CDR1 and CDR2: SGHRS, YFSETQ. The germline V and J ends were trimmed by 1 base and 0 bases, with 6 bases remaining between them. The length of the CDR3 is 14 residues. The DNA of the CDR3 is TGCGCCAGCAGCTTGTTCCAAAGCACAGATACGCAGTATTTT. Its translation: CASSLFQSTDTQYF.

V usage is TRBV4-1 and J usage is TRBJ1-1, with D unclear. The CDR3 has 15 residues. Germline-derived CDR1 and CDR2 are MGHRA and YSYEKL. Trimming removed 1 base from V and 0 bases from J, with 9 bases in between. DNA of the CDR3: TGCGCCAGCAGCCAAGCGAGAGGACTGAACACTGAAGCTTTCTTT. It specifies CASSQARGLNTEAFF.

The V call is TRBV12-3 or TRBV12-4, the J call TRBJ2-1; TRBD2 is a possible D gene (6 bases). The length of the CDR3 is 13 residues. Trimming shortened V by 6 bases and J by 8 bases, and 14 bases separated the two germline ends. CDR3 loop: CASSKTSGDEQFF. For the CDR3, the DNA is TGTGCCAGCAGCAAGACTAGTGGGGATGAGCAGTTCTTC.

On this clone itself: The junction and the germline gene differ at one end; a read error may be behind it. V and J are TRBV5-6 and TRBJ2-1, with D perhaps being TRBD1 or TRBD2 (5 bases each). CDR1 and CDR2 from the germline V gene are SGHDT and YYEEEE. CDR3 length: 15 residues. CDR3 loop: CANSLVGVYYNEQFF. The CDR3 bases are TGTGCCAACAGCTTGGTGGGGGTTTACTACAATGAGCAGTTCTTC.

The chain employs TRBV4-2 and TRBJ2-7; a weak D match, TRBD2 (5 bases). Trimming took off 2 bases at V and 5 bases at J, with 13 bases between the two ends. This CDR3 has 14 residues. Germline V gene sequence: CDR1 LGHNA, CDR2 YNFKEQ. The CDR3 loop is CASSQQDFSHEQYF. Here the CDR3 DNA reads TGTGCCAGCAGCCAACAGGACTTTAGCCACGAGCAGTACTTC.

The chain joins TRBV20-1 to TRBJ1-2, with D possibly TRBD1 on 5 matching bases. Germline V CDR1 and CDR2: DFQATT, SNEGSKA (reference sequence). V was pared by 3 bases and J by 8 bases, with 19 bases between. The CDR3 has 14 residues. The CDR3 loop is CSASSRRDLGGYTF. The CDR3 DNA reads TGCAGTGCTAGTTCCCGCCGGGACCTAGGGGGCTACACCTTC.

The chain recombines TRBV29-1 with TRBJ2-5; 7 positions match TRBD1. CDR3 length: 12 amino acids. The germline CDR1 and CDR2 sequences are SQVTM and ANQGSEA. Losses at the gene ends were 7 bases for V and 9 bases for J; bases not matched to a gene: 11. CDR3 DNA sequence: TGCAGCGCGGGACAGCAGCTAGGGGCCCAGTACTTC. Protein sequence: CSAGQQLGAQYF.

This clone was found once. The chain is built from TRBV6-5 and TRBJ1-1; TRBD1 matches at 7 bases. Germline trimming cut 5 bases from V and 7 bases from J; bases unmatched to any gene: 4. Germline V CDR1 and CDR2: MNHEY, SVGAGI. CDR3 size: 12 residues. The CDR3 nucleotides read TGTGCCAGCAGTAGGAGGGACAGTGAAGCTTTCTTT. Residues: CASSRRDSEAFF.

This clone appeared a single time. The chain joins TRBV10-3 to TRBJ2-5; TRBD2 is a possible D gene (6 bases). Germline V CDR1 and CDR2: ENHRY, SYGVKD. V was pared by 11 bases and J by 4 bases, with 11 bases between. The CDR3 consists of 11 residues. In nucleotides, the CDR3 is TGTGCCTCCCGGGAGTCAGAGACCCAGTACTTC. Translating gives CASRESETQYF.

This chain connects TRBV3-1 (or the pseudogene TRBV3-2) to TRBJ1-5; D gene unclear. V was pared by 2 bases and J by 1 base, with 12 bases between. This CDR3 region has 16 residues. The germline CDR1 and CDR2 sequences are LGHDT and YNNKEL (reference sequence). The CDR3 region is CASSQTAEGSNQPQHF. The CDR3 nucleotides read TGTGCCAGCAGCCAAACGGCTGAAGGGAGCAATCAGCCCCAGCATTTT.

This clone has just one count. The gene calls are TRBV6-4 and TRBJ2-3; 8 positions match TRBD2. The CDR3 is 14 amino acids. With V trimmed by 8 bases and J by 4 bases, 8 bases remained unmatched. The germline gives CDR1 MRHNA, CDR2 SNTAGT. This CDR3 is CASGRGGRADTQYF. The DNA for the CDR3 is TGTGCCAGCGGCCGGGGGGGCCGGGCAGATACGCAGTATTTT.

The rearrangement links TRBV5-1 to TRBJ2-3; maybe TRBD2 (6 bases). The V end lost 3 bases, the J end lost 1 base, and 15 bases lay between the germline ends. The CDR3 is 16 amino acids. CDR1 and CDR2 from the germline V gene are SGHRS and YFSETQ. CDR3 DNA: TGCGCCAGCAGCTCCGGAGGGACGGCCGGCACAGATACGCAGTATTTT. This encodes CASSSGGTAGTDTQYF. Supplemented by reference TRBV5-1 and TRBJ2-3, the full variable domain reads KAGVTQTPRYLIKTRGQQVTLSCSPISGHRSVSWYQQTPGQGLQFLFEYFSETQRNKGNFPGRFSGRQFSNSRSEMNVSTLELGDSALYLCASSSGGTAGTDTQYFGPGTRLTVL.

This clone was counted between two and nine times. The genes are TRBV7-2 and TRBJ1-2; 9 bases line up with TRBD1. Germline trimming cut 3 bases from V and 7 bases from J; bases unmatched to any gene: 6. The CDR3 spans 14 residues. The germline V gene has CDR1 SGHTA and CDR2 FQGNSA. The CDR3 is CASSLQQGAVGYTF. For the CDR3, the DNA is TGTGCCAGCAGCTTGCAACAGGGGGCGGTTGGCTACACCTTC.

This chain links TRBV2 with TRBJ1-5; TRBD1 is a possible D gene (6 bases). Germline CDR1 and CDR2: SNHLY and FYNNEI. The CDR3 sequence is 18 residues long. Trimming left V 6 bases short and J 2 bases short, with 23 bases between. CDR3 residues: CASRGGQFNLGRNQPQHF. The CDR3, as DNA: TGTGCCAGCAGGGGCGGACAGTTTAACCTCGGGCGCAATCAGCCCCAGCATTTT. The variable domain in full, with the rest retrieved from reference TRBV2 and TRBJ1-5, is EPEVTQTPSHQVTQMGQEVILRCVPISNHLYFYWYRQILGQKVEFLVSFYNNEISEKSEIFDDQFSVERPDGSNFTLKIRSTKLEDSAMYFCASRGGQFNLGRNQPQHFGDGTRLSIL.

Points on this clone: At one boundary the junction diverges from the germline segment, which might be a read error. The V and J genes are TRBV7-7 and TRBJ1-6; the D is unclear. The CDR3 runs to 13 residues. CDR1 SSHAT and CDR2 FNYEAQ come from the germline V gene (reference sequence). Here the CDR3 DNA reads TGTGCTAGCAGCTTGGCTACAAATTCACCCCTCCACTTT. Translated, it gives CASSLATNSPLHF.

This clone was found once. The chain combines TRBV5-5 with TRBJ2-2; the match to TRBD2 covers 7 bases. Germline values: CDR1 SGHKS, CDR2 YYEKEE (reference sequence). This CDR3 has 15 residues. J gave up 5 bases and V 2 bases, and 6 bases lay outside the gene matches. The CDR3 region is CASSFSGGGTGELFF. The CDR3 DNA sequence: TGTGCCAGCAGCTTTTCGGGGGGAGGAACCGGGGAGCTGTTTTTT.

V is TRBV4-1 and J is TRBJ1-5; D gene ambiguous. The germline CDR1 and CDR2 sequences are MGHRA and YSYEKL. Trimming cost V 3 bases and J 4 bases, with 10 bases left between them. The CDR3 is made up of 14 amino acids. The CDR3 reads CASSQAPQNQPQHF. The DNA for the CDR3 is TGCGCCAGCAGCCAGGCTCCACAAAATCAGCCCCAGCATTTT.